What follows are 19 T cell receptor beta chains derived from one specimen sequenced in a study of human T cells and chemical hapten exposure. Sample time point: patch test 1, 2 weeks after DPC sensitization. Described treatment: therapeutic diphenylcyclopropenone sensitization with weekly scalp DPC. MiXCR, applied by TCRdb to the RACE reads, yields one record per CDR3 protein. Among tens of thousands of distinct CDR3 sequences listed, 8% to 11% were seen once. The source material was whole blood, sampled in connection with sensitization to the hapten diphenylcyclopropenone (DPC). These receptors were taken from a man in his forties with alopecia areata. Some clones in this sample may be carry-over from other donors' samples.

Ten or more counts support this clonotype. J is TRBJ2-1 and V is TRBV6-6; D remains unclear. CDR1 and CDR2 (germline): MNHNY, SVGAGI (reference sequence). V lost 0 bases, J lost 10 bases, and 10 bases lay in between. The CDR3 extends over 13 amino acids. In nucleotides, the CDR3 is TGTGCCAGCAGTTACTCATCGTTCCCAGAGCAGTTCTTC. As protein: CASSYSSFPEQFF.

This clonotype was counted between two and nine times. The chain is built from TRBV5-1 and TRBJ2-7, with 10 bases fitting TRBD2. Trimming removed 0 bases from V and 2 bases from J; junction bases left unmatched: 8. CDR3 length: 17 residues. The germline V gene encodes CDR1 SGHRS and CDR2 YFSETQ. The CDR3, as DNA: TGCGCCAGCAGCTTGGCCGGACTAGCGGCTCCACCCTACGAGCAGTACTTC. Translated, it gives CASSLAGLAAPPYEQYF.

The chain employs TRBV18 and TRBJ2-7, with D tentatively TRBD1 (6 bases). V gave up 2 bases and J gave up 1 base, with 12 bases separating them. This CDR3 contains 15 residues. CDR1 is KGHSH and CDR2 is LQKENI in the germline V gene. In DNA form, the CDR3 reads TGTGCCAGCTCACCAGGGCAGGGGCGTTCCTACGAGCAGTACGTC. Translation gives CASSPGQGRSYEQYV.

The CDR3 DNA reads TGTGCCAGCAGTTACGTTAGCGGATCCACAGATACGCAGTATTTT. This sequence encodes CASSYVSGSTDTQYF. This chain joins TRBV6-5 and TRBJ2-3; tentative D call: TRBD2 (6 bases). The germline CDR1 and CDR2 sequences are MNHEY and SVGAGI. This CDR3 has 15 amino acids. With 2 bases removed from V and 2 bases from J, the gap between germline ends came to 11 bases.

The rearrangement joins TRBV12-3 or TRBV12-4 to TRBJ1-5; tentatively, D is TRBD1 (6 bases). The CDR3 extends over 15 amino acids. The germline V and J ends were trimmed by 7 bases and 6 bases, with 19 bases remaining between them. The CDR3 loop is CASTLGGGYSQPQHF. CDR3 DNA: TGTGCCAGCACTCTAGGGGGGGGCTATAGTCAGCCCCAGCATTTT.

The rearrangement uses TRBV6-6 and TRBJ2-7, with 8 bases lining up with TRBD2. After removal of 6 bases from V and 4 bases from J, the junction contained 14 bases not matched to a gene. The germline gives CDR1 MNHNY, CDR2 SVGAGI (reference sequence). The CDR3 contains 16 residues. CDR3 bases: TGTGCCAGCAGCCCTACCGCCATAGGACTAGCTTACGAGCAGTACGTC. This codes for CASSPTAIGLAYEQYV.

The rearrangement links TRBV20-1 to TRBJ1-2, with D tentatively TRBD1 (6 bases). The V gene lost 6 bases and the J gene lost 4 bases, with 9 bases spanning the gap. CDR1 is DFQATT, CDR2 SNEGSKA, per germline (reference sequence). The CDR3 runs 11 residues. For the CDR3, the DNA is TGCAGTGCGGGGACAAGCTATGGCTACACCTTC. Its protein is CSAGTSYGYTF.

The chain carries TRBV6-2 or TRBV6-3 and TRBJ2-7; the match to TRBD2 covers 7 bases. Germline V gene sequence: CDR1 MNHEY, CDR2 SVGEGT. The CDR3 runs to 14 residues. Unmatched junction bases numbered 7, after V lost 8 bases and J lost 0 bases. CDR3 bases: TGTGCCAGCTCGACCGGGGGGAGCTCCTACGAGCAGTACGTC. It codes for CASSTGGSSYEQYV.

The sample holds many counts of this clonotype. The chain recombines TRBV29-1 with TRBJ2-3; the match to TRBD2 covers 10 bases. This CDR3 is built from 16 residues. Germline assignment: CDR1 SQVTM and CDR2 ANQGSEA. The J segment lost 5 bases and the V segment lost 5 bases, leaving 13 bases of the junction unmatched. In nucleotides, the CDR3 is TGCAGCGTTAATATTTGGCTAGCGGGAGTAAAAGATACGCAGTATTTT. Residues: CSVNIWLAGVKDTQYF.

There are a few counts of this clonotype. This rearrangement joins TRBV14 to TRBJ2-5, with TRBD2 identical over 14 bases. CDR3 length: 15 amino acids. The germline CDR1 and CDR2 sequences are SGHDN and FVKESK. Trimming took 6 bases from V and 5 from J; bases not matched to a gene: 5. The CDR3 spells CASSLRLAGGETQYF. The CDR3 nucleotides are TGTGCCAGCAGTCTGCGACTAGCGGGAGGGGAGACCCAGTACTTC. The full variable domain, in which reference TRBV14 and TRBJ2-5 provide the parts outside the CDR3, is EAGVTQFPSHSVIEKGQTVTLRCDPISGHDNLYWYRRVMGKEIKFLLHFVKESKQDESGMPNNRFLAERTGGTYSTLKVQPAELEDSGVYFCASSLRLAGGETQYFGPGTRLLVL.

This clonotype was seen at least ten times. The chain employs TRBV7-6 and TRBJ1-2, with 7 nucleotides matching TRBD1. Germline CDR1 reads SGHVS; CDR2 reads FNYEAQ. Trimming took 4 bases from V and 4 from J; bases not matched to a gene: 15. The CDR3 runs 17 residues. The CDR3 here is CASSSRAGTALTYGYTF. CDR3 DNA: TGTGCCAGCAGCTCAAGAGCCGGGACAGCTCTCACCTATGGCTACACCTTC.

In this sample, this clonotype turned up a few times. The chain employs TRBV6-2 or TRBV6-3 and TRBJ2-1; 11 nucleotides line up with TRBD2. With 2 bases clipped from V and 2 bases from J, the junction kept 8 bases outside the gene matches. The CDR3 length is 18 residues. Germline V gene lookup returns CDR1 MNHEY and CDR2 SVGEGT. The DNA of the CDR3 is TGTGCCAGCAGTTACCCCAGACTAGCGGGACCTGCCTACAATGAGCAGTTCTTC. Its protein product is CASSYPRLAGPAYNEQFF.

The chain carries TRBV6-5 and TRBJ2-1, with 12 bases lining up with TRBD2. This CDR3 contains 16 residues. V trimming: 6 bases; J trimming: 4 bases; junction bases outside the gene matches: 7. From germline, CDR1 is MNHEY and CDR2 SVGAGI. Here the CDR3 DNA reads TGTGCCAGCAGCCACACTAGCGGGGGGACTTACAATGAGCAGTTCTTC. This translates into CASSHTSGGTYNEQFF.

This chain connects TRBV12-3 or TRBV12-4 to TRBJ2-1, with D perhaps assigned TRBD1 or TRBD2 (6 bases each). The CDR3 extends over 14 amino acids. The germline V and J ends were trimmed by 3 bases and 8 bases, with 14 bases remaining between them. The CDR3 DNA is TGTGCCAGCAGTTTTGGGGGGCAAGCTGATGAGCAGTTCTTC. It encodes CASSFGGQADEQFF.

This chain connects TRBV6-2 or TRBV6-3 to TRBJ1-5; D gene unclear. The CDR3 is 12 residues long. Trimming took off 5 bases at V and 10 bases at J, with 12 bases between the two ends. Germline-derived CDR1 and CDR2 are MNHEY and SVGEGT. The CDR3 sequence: CASSSDLSPQHF. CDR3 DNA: TGTGCCAGCAGTAGCGACCTAAGCCCCCAGCATTTT.

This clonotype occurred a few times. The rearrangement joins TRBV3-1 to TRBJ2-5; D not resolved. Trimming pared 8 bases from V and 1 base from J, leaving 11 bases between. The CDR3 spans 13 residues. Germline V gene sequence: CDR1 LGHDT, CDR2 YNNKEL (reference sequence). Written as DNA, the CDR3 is TGTGCCAGCCGAGAGCAGTTCCAAGAGACCCAGTACTTC. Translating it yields CASREQFQETQYF.

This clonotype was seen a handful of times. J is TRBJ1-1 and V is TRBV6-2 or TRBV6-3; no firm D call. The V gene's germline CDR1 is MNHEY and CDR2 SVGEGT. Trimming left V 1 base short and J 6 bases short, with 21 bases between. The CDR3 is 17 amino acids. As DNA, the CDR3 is TGTGCCAGCAGTTACTTGAAGAAGGTCATTGAAGGGTCTGAAGCTTTCTTT. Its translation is CASSYLKKVIEGSEAFF.

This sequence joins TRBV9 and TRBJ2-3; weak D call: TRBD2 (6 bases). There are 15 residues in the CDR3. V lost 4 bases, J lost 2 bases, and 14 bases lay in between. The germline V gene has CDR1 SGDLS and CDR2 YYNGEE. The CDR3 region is CASSSPEGPTDTQYF. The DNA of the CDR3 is TGTGCCAGCAGCTCCCCGGAGGGCCCCACAGATACGCAGTATTTT.

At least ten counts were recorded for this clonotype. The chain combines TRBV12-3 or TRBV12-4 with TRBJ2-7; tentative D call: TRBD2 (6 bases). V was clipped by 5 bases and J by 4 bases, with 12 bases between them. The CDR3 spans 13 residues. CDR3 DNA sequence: TGTGCCAGCAGTAACCGGGACTCTTACGAGCAGTACTTC. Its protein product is CASSNRDSYEQYF.